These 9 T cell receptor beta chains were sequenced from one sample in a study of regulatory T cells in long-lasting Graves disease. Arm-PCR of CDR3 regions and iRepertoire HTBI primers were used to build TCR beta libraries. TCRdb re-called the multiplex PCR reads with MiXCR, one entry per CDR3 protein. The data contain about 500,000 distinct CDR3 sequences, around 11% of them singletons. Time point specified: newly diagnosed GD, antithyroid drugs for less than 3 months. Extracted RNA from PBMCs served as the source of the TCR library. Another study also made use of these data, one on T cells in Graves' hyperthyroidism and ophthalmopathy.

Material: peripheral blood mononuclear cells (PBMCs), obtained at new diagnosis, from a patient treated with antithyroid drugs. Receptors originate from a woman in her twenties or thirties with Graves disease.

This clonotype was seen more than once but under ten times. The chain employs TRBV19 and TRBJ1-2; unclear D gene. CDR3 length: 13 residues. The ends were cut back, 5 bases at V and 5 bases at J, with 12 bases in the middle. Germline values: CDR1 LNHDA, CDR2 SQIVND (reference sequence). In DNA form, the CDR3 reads TGTGCCAGTAGTCTCACGATCGAATATGGCTACACCTTC. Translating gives CASSLTIEYGYTF.

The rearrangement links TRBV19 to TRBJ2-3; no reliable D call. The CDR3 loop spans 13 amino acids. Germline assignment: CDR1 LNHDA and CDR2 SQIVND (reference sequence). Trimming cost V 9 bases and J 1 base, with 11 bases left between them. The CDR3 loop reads CASQSTGTDTQYF. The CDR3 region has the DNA TGTGCCAGCCAATCGACGGGCACAGATACGCAGTATTTT.

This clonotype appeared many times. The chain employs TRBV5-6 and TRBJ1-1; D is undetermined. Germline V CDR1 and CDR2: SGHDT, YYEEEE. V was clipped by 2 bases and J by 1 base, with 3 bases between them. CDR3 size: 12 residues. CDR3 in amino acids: CASSLRNTEAFF. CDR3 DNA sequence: TGTGCCAGCAGCTTAAGGAACACTGAAGCTTTCTTT.

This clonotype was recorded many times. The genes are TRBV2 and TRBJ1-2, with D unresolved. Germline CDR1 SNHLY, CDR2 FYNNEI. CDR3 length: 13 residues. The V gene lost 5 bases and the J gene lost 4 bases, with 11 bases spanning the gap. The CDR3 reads CASSTKGIYGYTF. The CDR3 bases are TGTGCCAGCAGTACCAAGGGAATCTATGGCTACACCTTC.

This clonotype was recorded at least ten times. Written as DNA, the CDR3 is TGTGCCAGCAGTTTAGCGCAGGAACAAGAGACCCAGTACTTC. This translates into CASSLAQEQETQYF. The chain links TRBV28 to TRBJ2-5; the D is unclear. The germline V gene encodes CDR1 MDHEN and CDR2 SYDVKM. The V and J ends lost 2 bases and 2 bases respectively, with 9 bases between them. The CDR3 runs to 14 residues.

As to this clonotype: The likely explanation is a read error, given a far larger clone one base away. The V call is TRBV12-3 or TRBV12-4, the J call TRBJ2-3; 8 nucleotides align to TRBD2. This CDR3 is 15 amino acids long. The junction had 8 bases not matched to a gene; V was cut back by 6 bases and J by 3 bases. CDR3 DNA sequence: TGTGCCAGCAGGGCAACTAGCGGCGGGACAGATACGCAGTATTTT. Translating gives CASRATSGGTDTQYF.

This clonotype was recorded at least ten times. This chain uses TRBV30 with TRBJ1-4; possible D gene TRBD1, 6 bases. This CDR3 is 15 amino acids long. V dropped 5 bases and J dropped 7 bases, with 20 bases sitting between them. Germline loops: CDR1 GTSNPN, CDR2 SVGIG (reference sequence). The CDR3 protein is CAWGYAGGRSEKLFF. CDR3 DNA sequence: TGTGCCTGGGGGTACGCGGGGGGCCGTAGTGAAAAACTGTTTTTT. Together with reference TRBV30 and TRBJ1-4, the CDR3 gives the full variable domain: SQTIHQWPATLVQPVGSPLSLECTVEGTSNPNLYWYRQAAGRGLQLLFYSVGIGQISSEVPQNLSASRPQDRQFILSSKKLLLSDSGFYLCAWGYAGGRSEKLFFGSGTQLSVL.

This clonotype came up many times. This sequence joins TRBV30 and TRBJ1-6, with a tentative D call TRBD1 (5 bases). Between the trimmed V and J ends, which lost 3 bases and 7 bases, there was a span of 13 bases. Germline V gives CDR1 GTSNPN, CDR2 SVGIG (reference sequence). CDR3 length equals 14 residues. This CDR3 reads CAWSTDIRNSPLHF. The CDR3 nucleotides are TGTGCCTGGAGCACGGACATACGAAATTCACCCCTCCACTTT.

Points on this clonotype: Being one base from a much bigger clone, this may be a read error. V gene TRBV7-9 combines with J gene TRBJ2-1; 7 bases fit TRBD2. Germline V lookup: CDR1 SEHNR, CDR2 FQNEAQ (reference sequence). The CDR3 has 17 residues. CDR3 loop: CVSSLNVVAGNLNEQFF. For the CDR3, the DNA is TGTGTCAGCAGCCTCAATGTGGTAGCGGGCAACCTCAATGAGCAGTTCTTC.